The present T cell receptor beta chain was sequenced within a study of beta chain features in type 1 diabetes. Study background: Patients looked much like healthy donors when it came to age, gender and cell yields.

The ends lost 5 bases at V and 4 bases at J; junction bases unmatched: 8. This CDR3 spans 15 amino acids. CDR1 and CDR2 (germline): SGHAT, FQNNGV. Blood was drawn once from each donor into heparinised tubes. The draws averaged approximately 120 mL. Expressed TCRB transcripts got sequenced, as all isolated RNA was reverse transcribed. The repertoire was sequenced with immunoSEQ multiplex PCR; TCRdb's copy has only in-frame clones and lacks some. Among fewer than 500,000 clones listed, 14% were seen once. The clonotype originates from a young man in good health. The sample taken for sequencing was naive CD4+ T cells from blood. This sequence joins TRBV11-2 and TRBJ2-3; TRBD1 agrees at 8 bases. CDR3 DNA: TGTGCCAGCAGCCTAACCGGGACAGGACCAGATACGCAGTATTTT. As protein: CASSLTGTGPDTQYF.